This T cell receptor (beta chain) was obtained from a study of blood T cell repertoires in COVID-19. Under the authors' procedure: Reference gene primer amplification in the assay estimated nucleated cell counts. Measured with immunoSEQ multiplex PCR; TCRdb has only the in-frame clones, and not every one. The V and J calls and clone size are taken from that table; D and trimming were inferred from the DNA. The sample lists around 93,000 clones; roughly 88% were seen once. The V gene end was trimmed by 1 base and the J gene end by 6 bases; junction bases not matched to a gene: 14. The CDR3 spans 18 residues. Germline CDR1 and CDR2: MGHRA and YSYEKL.

The TCR comes from a man at least 80 years old with acute or convalescent COVID-19. This rearrangement joins TRBV4-1 to TRBJ1-5; 8 bases are shared with TRBD1. The sequencing input was peripheral blood. CDR3 nucleotides: TGCGCCAGCAGCCAAGGTCCAGGGGGCATTTCTAGCGGTCAGCCCCAGCATTTT. Translated: CASSQGPGGISSGQPQHF.